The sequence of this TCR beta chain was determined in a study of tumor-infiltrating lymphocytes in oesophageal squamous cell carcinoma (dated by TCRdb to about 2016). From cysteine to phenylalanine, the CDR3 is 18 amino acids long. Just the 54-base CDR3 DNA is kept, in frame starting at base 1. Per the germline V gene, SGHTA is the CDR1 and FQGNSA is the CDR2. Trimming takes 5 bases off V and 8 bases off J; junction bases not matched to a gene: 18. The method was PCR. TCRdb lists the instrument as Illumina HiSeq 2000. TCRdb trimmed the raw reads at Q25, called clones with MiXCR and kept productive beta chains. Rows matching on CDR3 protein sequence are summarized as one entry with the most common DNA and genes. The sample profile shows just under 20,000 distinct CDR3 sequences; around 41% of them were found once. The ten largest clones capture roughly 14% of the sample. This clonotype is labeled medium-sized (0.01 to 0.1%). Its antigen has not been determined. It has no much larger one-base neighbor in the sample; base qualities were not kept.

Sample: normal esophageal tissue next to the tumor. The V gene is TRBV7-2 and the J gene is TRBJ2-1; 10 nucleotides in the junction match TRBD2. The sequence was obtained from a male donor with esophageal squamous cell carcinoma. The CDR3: CASSLTGLAASGSHEQFF. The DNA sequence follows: TGTGCCAGCAGCCTTACAGGATTGGCGGCTAGCGGGAGCCATGAGCAGTTCTTC.